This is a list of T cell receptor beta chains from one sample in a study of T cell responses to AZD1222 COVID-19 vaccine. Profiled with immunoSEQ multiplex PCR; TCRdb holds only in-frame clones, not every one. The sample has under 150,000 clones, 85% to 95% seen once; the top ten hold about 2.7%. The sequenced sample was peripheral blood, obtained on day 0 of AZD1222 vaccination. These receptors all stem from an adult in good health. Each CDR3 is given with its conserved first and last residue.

cdr3_aa: CATGDRARRNTEAFF; j_call: TRBJ1-1; v_call: TRBV15
cdr3_aa: CASSLLIAPSSGQLNTIYF; j_call: TRBJ1-3; v_call: TRBV28
cdr3_aa: CASSLVGVNEQFF; j_call: TRBJ2-1; v_call: TRBV5-1
cdr3_aa: CASSPLAGVYNEQFF; j_call: TRBJ2-1; v_call: TRBV18
cdr3_aa: CASSLGAGERSPLHF; j_call: TRBJ1-6; v_call: TRBV5-1
cdr3_aa: CSATKGPNLNTGELFF; j_call: TRBJ2-2; v_call: TRBV29-1
cdr3_aa: CASSPPFAEAFF; j_call: TRBJ1-1; v_call: TRBV28
cdr3_aa: CASSVSGFSEAFF; j_call: TRBJ1-1; v_call: TRBV18
cdr3_aa: CASSMGLAGDLQETQYF; j_call: TRBJ2-5; v_call: TRBV19
cdr3_aa: CASSQSQFMNTEAFF; j_call: TRBJ1-1; v_call: TRBV4-1
cdr3_aa: CASRLSQDSYNEQFF; j_call: TRBJ2-1; v_call: TRBV6-5
cdr3_aa: CASSLAGLAGANEQFF; j_call: TRBJ2-1; v_call: TRBV11-2
cdr3_aa: CASSLVAGFSSYEQYF; j_call: TRBJ2-7; v_call: TRBV7-9
cdr3_aa: CASSFWGVPQNSPLHF; j_call: TRBJ1-6; v_call: TRBV27
cdr3_aa: CACWTANTEAFF; j_call: TRBJ1-1; v_call: TRBV27
cdr3_aa: CASSLNGNTEAFF; j_call: TRBJ1-1; v_call: TRBV12-3/TRBV12-4